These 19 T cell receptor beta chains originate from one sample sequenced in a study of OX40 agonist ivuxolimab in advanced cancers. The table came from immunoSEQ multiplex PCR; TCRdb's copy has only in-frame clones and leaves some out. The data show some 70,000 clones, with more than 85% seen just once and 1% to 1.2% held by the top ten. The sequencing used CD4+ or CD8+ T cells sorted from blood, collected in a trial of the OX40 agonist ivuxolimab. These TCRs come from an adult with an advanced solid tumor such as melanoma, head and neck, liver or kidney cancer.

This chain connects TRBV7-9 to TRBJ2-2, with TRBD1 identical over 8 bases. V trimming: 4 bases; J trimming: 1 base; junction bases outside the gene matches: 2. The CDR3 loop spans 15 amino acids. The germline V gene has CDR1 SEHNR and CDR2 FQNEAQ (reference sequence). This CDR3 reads CASSSGQGNTGELFF. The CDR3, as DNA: TGTGCCAGCAGCTCCGGACAGGGGAACACCGGGGAGCTGTTTTTT. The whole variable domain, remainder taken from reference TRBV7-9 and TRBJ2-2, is DTGVSQNPRHKITKRGQNVTFRCDPISEHNRLYWYRQTLGQGPEFLTYFQNEAQLEKSRLLSDRFSAERPKGSFSTLEIQRTEQGDSAMYLCASSSGQGNTGELFFGEGSRLTVL.

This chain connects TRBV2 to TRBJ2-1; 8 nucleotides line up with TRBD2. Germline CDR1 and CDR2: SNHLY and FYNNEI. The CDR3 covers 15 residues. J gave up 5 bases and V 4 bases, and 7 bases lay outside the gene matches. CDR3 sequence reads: CASSGASGLDNEQFF. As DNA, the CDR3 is TGTGCCAGCAGTGGAGCTAGCGGGTTAGACAATGAGCAGTTCTTC.

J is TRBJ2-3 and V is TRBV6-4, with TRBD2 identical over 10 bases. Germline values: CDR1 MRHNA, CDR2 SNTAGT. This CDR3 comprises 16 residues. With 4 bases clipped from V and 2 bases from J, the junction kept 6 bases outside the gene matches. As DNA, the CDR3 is TGTGCCAGCAGTGTAGGGACTAGCGACCACACAGATACGCAGTATTTT. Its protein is CASSVGTSDHTDTQYF.

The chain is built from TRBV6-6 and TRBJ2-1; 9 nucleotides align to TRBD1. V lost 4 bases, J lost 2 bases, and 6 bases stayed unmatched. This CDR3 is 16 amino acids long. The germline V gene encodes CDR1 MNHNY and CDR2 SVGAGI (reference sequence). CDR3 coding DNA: TGTGCCAGCAGTTGGGGTACAGGGGGCGCCTACAATGAGCAGTTCTTC. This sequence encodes CASSWGTGGAYNEQFF.

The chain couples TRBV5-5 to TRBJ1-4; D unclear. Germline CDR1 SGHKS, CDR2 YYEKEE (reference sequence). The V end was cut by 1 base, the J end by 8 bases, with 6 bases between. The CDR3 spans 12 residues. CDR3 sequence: CASSLPVEKLFF. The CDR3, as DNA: TGTGCCAGCAGCTTGCCGGTCGAAAAACTGTTTTTT.

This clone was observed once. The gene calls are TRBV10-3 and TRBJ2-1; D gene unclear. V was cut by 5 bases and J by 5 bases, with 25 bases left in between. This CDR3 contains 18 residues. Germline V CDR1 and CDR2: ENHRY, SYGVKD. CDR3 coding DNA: TGTGCCATCAGTACCACCGAGGTCGGAGCAGGATTTAACAATGAGCAGTTCTTC. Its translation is CAISTTEVGAGFNNEQFF.

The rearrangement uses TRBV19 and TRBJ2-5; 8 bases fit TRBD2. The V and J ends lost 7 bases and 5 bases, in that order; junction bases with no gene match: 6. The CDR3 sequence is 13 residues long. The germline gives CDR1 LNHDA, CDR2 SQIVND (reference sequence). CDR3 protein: CASTPGGRETQYF. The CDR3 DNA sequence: TGTGCCAGTACTCCGGGGGGGAGGGAGACCCAGTACTTC. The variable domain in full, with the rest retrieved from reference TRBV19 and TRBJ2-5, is DGGITQSPKYLFRKEGQNVTLSCEQNLNHDAMYWYRQDPGQGLRLIYYSQIVNDFQKGDIAEGYSVSREKKESFPLTVTSAQKNPTAFYLCASTPGGRETQYFGPGTRLLVL.

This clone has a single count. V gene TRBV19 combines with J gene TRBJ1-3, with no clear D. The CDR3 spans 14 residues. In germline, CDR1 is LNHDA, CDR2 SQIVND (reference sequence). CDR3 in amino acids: CAKSRQTTGNTIYF. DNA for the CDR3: TGTGCAAAAAGTCGGCAGACGACTGGAAACACCATATATTTT. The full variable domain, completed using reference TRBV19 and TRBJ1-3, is DGGITQSPKYLFRKEGQNVTLSCEQNLNHDAMYWYRQDPGQGLRLIYYSQIVNDFQKGDIAEGYSVSREKKESFPLTVTSAQKNPTAFYLCAKSRQTTGNTIYFGEGSWLTVV.

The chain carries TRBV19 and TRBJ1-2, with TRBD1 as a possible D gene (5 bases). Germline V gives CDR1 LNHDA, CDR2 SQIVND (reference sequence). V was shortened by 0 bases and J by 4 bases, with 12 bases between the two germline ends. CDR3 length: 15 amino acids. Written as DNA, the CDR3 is TGTGCCAGTAGTATAGATCTATTTAGGGGCTATGGCTACACCTTC. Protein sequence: CASSIDLFRGYGYTF.

CDR3 DNA: TGTGCCAGCAGTGAAGGTTCGGTCGGGGAGCTGTTTTTT. Translating gives CASSEGSVGELFF. The V call is TRBV6-1, the J call TRBJ2-2; no clear D. This CDR3 has 13 amino acids. Germline CDR1 and CDR2: MNHNS and SASEGT. V was pared by 1 base and J by 7 bases, with 7 bases between.

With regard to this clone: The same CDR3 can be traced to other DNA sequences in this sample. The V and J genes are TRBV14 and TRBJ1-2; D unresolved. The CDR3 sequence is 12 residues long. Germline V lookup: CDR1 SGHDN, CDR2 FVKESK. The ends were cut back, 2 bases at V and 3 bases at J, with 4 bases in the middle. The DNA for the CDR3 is TGTGCCAGCAGCCAAAGTGACTATGGCTACACCTTC. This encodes CASSQSDYGYTF. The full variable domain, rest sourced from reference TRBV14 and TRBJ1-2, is EAGVTQFPSHSVIEKGQTVTLRCDPISGHDNLYWYRRVMGKEIKFLLHFVKESKQDESGMPNNRFLAERTGGTYSTLKVQPAELEDSGVYFCASSQSDYGYTFGSGTRLTVV.

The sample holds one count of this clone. The CDR3 DNA follows: TGTGCCAGCAGTGACGGGGCCCAAGAGACCCAGTACTTC. Protein: CASSDGAQETQYF. The rearrangement links TRBV2 to TRBJ2-5, with D perhaps given as TRBD1 or TRBD2 (5 bases each). Deletions cut 3 bases from V and 1 base from J, with 6 bases between. The CDR3 totals 13 residues. Germline V gene sequence: CDR1 SNHLY, CDR2 FYNNEI.

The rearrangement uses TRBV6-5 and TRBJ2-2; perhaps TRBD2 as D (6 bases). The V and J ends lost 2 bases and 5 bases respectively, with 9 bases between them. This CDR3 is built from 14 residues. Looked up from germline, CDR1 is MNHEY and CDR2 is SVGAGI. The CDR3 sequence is CASSYTRGTGELFF. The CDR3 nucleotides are TGTGCCAGCAGTTACACCCGGGGGACCGGGGAGCTGTTTTTT.

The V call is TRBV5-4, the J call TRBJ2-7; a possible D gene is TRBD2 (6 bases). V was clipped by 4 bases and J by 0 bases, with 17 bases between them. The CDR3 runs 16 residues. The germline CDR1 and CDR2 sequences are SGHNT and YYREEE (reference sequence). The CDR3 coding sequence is TGTGCCAGCAGCCGTCCAGGCGGGGCAAACTCCTACGAGCAGTACTTC. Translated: CASSRPGGANSYEQYF.

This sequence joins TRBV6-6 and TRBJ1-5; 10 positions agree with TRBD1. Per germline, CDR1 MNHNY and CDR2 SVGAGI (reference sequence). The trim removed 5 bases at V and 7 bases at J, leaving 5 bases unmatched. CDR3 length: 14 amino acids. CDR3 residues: CASSPDRGTQPQHF. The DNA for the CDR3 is TGTGCCAGCAGTCCGGACAGGGGGACCCAGCCCCAGCATTTT.

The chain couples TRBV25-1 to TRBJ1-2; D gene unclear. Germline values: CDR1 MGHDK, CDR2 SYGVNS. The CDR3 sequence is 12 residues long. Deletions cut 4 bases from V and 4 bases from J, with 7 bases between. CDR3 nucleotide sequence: TGTGCCAGCAGTGGCTTCATCTATGGCTACACCTTC. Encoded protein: CASSGFIYGYTF.

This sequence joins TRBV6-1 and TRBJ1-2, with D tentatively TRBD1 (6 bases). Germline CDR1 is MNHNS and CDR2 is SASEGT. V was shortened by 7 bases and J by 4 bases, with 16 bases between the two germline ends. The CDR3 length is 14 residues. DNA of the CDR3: TGTGCCAGCACCGAAATGGAGGGGGTCTATGGCTACACCTTC. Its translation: CASTEMEGVYGYTF.

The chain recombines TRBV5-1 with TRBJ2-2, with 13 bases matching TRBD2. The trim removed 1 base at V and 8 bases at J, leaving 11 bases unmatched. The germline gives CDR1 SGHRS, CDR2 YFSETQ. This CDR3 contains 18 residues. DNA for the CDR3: TGCGCCAGCAGCTTGACCACCACTAGCGGGGGGGCCTCTGGGGAGCTGTTTTTT. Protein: CASSLTTTSGGASGELFF.

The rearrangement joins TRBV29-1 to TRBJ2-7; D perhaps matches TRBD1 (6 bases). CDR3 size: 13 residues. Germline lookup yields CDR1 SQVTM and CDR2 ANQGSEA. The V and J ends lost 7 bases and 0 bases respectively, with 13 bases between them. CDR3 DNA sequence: TGCAGCGCTCTGGACAGATCCTCCTACGAGCAGTACTTC. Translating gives CSALDRSSYEQYF.